The rows below give T cell receptor beta chains drawn from one sample of a study of T-cell memory formation after mild COVID-19. TCRdb itself ran the 5' RACE reads through MiXCR, one entry per CDR3 protein. Among under 90,000 distinct CDR3 sequences listed, around 14% were seen once. The sequenced sample was PBMCs or a T cell subset sorted from them (not recorded which). The source of these receptors is an adult woman who had mild COVID-19 (a few samples of this study predate the infection). Cell type and time point are not known. Both conserved end residues are part of each CDR3. The D gene is left open where the match is weak. For some rows the clone size is stated as once, few or many, or as a class when expanded; others skip it.

>few|-|TRBJ2-1|TRBV5-4
TGTGCCAGCAGCTTGGTTAGCGGCCAACTATCCTACAATGAGCAGTTCTTC
CASSLVSGQLSYNEQFF
>few|-|TRBJ2-3|TRBV12-3/TRBV12-4
TGTGCCAGCAGTCCGGTAGGGGCATACACAGATACGCAGTATTTT
CASSPVGAYTDTQYF
>-|-|TRBJ2-6|TRBV3-1
TGTGCCAGCAGCCAAGATTCGCAGGGCTGGCTCTCTGGGGCCAACGTCCTGACTTTC
CASSQDSQGWLSGANVLTF
>-|-|TRBJ2-1|TRBV18
TGTGCCAGCTCACCACCTACTAGTCCCTACAATGAGCAGTTCTTC
CASSPPTSPYNEQFF
>-|TRBD2|TRBJ2-2|TRBV9
TGTGCCAGCAGCGTAGACGGGACTAGCCCGTTGAACACCGGGGAGCTGTTTTTT
CASSVDGTSPLNTGELFF
>few|TRBD2|TRBJ2-7|TRBV12-3/TRBV12-4
TGTGCCAGCAGTTTTGGCGGGGGGCACTACGAGCAGTACTTC
CASSFGGGHYEQYF
>few|TRBD1|TRBJ1-2|TRBV3-1
TGTGCCAGCAGCCATGAGCTGCCCGGGACAGGGTCAATGAGTGGCTACACCTTC
CASSHELPGTGSMSGYTF
>once|-|TRBJ2-6|TRBV6-1
TGTGCCAGCAGCCAGCGGCCTGGGGCCAACGTCCTGACTTTC
CASSQRPGANVLTF
>many|-|TRBJ1-4|TRBV27
TGTGCCAGCAGTCCCCTGTTGATGGCGGAAAAACTGTTTTTT
CASSPLLMAEKLFF
>-|TRBD2|TRBJ2-7|TRBV9
TGTGCCAGCAGCGCCGCTCTAGCGGGGTTCAACGAGCAGTACTTC
CASSAALAGFNEQYF
>few|-|TRBJ2-7|TRBV20-1
TGCAGTGCTAGTGTAGGGGGTACTGGCGAGCAGTACTTC
CSASVGGTGEQYF
>-|TRBD1|TRBJ2-5|TRBV5-1
TGCGCCAGCAGCTTGTCGGTTTACAGGGGGGCGGAGACCCAGTACTTC
CASSLSVYRGAETQYF
>few|-|TRBJ2-1|TRBV7-9
TGTGCCAGCAGCCCAGCGCCGAATGAGCAGTTCTTC
CASSPAPNEQFF
>few|-|TRBJ2-7|TRBV5-5
TGTGCCAGCAGCGGGGGACACTCGTTAACCTACGAGCAGTACTTC
CASSGGHSLTYEQYF